What follows is one TCR beta chain and its context. Here immunoSEQ multiplex PCR was the method, and the copy in TCRdb shows in-frame clones only, minus some. The sample holds 130,000 to 150,000 clones, around 90% seen once. This CDR3 contains 16 residues. The V gene's germline CDR1 is SQVTM and CDR2 ANQGSEA. The J segment lost 2 bases and the V segment lost 6 bases, leaving 11 bases of the junction unmatched. These data originate in a study of cytotoxic CD8 clonotypes in ibrutinib-treated CLL. Sample: PBMCs, taken after 12 months of ibrutinib treatment. This clonotype was sampled from a human donor with chronic lymphocytic leukemia. This chain links TRBV29-1 with TRBJ1-3; TRBD1 matches at 9 bases. CDR3 bases: TGCAGCGTCCAACAGGGGGCAGATGGGACTGGAAACACCATATATTTT. As protein: CSVQQGADGTGNTIYF.